This passage covers 8 T cell receptor beta chains from one sample sequenced in a study of patients and donors after allogeneic stem cell transplantation. MiXCR, applied by TCRdb to the RT-PCR reads, yields one record per CDR3 protein. The data contain some 230,000 distinct CDR3 sequences, roughly 13% of them singletons. Material: blood, either unsorted or a sorted T cell fraction (not recorded which). The receptors stem from a human donor who was either an allogeneic HSCT recipient or a stem cell or donor lymphocyte infusion donor (not recorded which). It is not recorded whose cells these are; they may come from a transplant donor.

In this sample, this clonotype turned up many times. This sequence joins TRBV3-1 and TRBJ1-6; D is unclear. Germline loops: CDR1 LGHDT, CDR2 YNNKEL (reference sequence). This CDR3 comprises 15 residues. The V end lost 1 base, the J end lost 8 bases, and 12 bases lay between the germline ends. CDR3 DNA sequence: TGTGCCAGCAGCCAAGGGCCGCCCCCCGATTCACCCCTCCACTTT. Translating gives CASSQGPPPDSPLHF.

This clonotype came up once. A read error may account for a junction end that differs from germline. V and J are TRBV4-2 and TRBJ2-1; TRBD2 matches at 13 bases. Germline V gives CDR1 LGHNA, CDR2 YNFKEQ. CDR3 length: 16 amino acids. CDR3 residues: CASSQDWTSGGNEQLF. For the CDR3, the DNA is TGTGCCAGCAGCCAAGATTGGACTAGCGGGGGCAATGAGCAGCTCTTC.

This clonotype was counted a single time. The junction departs from the called germline gene at one end, perhaps through a read error. This rearrangement joins TRBV6-2 or TRBV6-3 to TRBJ2-6, with D perhaps matching TRBD1 (5 bases). The CDR3 runs 13 residues. CDR1 is MNHEY, CDR2 SVGEGT, per germline. CDR3 coding DNA: TGTGCCAGCAGTCTCTCTGGGGCCAACCTCCTGACTTTC. Amino acid sequence: CASSLSGANLLTF.

V and J are TRBV6-1 and TRBJ2-7; 7 positions match TRBD1. With 6 bases clipped from V and 4 bases from J, the junction kept 12 bases outside the gene matches. This CDR3 comprises 15 residues. CDR1 and CDR2 from the germline V gene are MNHNS and SASEGT. This CDR3 reads CASRHSQGQPYEQYF. CDR3 nucleotide sequence: TGTGCCAGCAGGCACAGCCAGGGACAGCCATACGAGCAGTACTTC.

This clonotype was observed at least ten times. This sequence joins TRBV15 and TRBJ1-1; D remains unclear. CDR1 and CDR2 (germline): LNHNV, YYDKDF (reference sequence). The CDR3 extends over 12 amino acids. The germline V and J ends were trimmed by 1 base and 8 bases, with 8 bases remaining between them. This CDR3 reads CATSRVGGEAFF. Written as DNA, the CDR3 is TGTGCCACCAGCAGAGTAGGCGGAGAAGCTTTCTTT.

This clonotype was recorded many times. The chain has TRBV20-1 and TRBJ1-4; 7 positions match TRBD1. Germline CDR1 reads DFQATT; CDR2 reads SNEGSKA (reference sequence). The trim removed 1 base at V and 8 bases at J, leaving 13 bases unmatched. There are 16 residues in the CDR3. CDR3 sequence: CSARGDRDARGEKLFF. In nucleotides, the CDR3 is TGCAGTGCTAGAGGAGACAGGGACGCTAGGGGCGAAAAACTGTTTTTT.

On this clonotype: This may stem from a read error, because a much larger clone lies one nucleotide away. The CDR3, as DNA: TGTGCCAGCAGTCGACTGGCTAGCGGGGGGGGAGATACGCTGTATTTT. It is translated as CASSRLASGGGDTLYF. The rearrangement links TRBV2 to TRBJ2-3; 12 nucleotides align to TRBD2. The CDR3 has 16 residues. Per the germline V gene, CDR1 is SNHLY and CDR2 is FYNNEI.

The rearrangement links TRBV9 to TRBJ2-3, with 8 positions matching TRBD2. This CDR3 contains 17 residues. Trimming cost V 4 bases and J 6 bases; bases outside gene matches: 16. Germline V gene lookup returns CDR1 SGDLS and CDR2 YYNGEE. The CDR3 spells CASSSPGGTSWVDTQYF. The CDR3 DNA sequence: TGTGCCAGCAGCTCCCCTGGGGGGACTAGTTGGGTGGATACGCAGTATTTT.